These T cell receptor beta chains were read from a single sample in a study of Graves' ophthalmopathy and Graves' hyperthyroidism. TCRdb independently ran MiXCR on the multiplex PCR reads; one entry per CDR3 protein. The sample includes more than 550,000 distinct CDR3 sequences, over 40% seen only once; the top ten take under 3.5%. Sequencing input: peripheral blood. These receptor sequences come from an adult man with Graves' ophthalmopathy. Each CDR3 is given with its conserved first and last residue. Fields, in order: J gene, clone size, D gene, V gene, CDR3 DNA, CDR3 protein. The D gene is left open where the match is weak. Clone size appears in some rows only: once, few, many, or a class for an expanded clone.

J: TRBJ2-5; size: many; D: -; V: TRBV4-2; DNA: TGTGCCAGCAGCCAAGATAGGGCTCCGGGCGAGACCCAGTACTTC; CDR3: CASSQDRAPGETQYF
J: TRBJ1-2; size: many; D: -; V: TRBV5-1; DNA: TGCGCCAGCAGCGTGGACAGTAGCCCCGACCCCTACTATGGCTACACCTTC; CDR3: CASSVDSSPDPYYGYTF
J: TRBJ2-2; size: many; D: -; V: TRBV2; DNA: TGTGCCAGCAGGCGGGGATTCCCCGGGGAGCTGTTTTTT; CDR3: CASRRGFPGELFF
J: TRBJ2-7; size: -; D: TRBD2; V: TRBV29-1; DNA: TGCAGCGTGACGGACGGGGGGACGCTCGAGCAGTACTTC; CDR3: CSVTDGGTLEQYF
J: TRBJ1-2; size: -; D: TRBD1; V: TRBV5-5; DNA: TGTGCCAGCTGCGGGACAGGGGAGGAATATGGCTACACCTTC; CDR3: CASCGTGEEYGYTF
J: TRBJ1-1; size: -; D: -; V: TRBV9; DNA: TGTGCCAGCAGTGCTAGGAGCAGGGGATTACCTGAAGCTTTCTTT; CDR3: CASSARSRGLPEAFF
J: TRBJ2-5; size: few; D: -; V: TRBV30; DNA: TGTGCCTGGAGTGATAACGTGGGAGAGACCCAGTACTTC; CDR3: CAWSDNVGETQYF
J: TRBJ1-6; size: few; D: -; V: TRBV10-3; DNA: TGTGCCAGCAGTGAAGTGGTGAGCTATAATTCACCCCTCCACTTT; CDR3: CASSEVVSYNSPLHF
J: TRBJ2-7; size: few; D: -; V: TRBV2; DNA: TGTGCCAGCAGTCAGACCACTCACCGGGACCGGGCCGCACGTCCCACCTACGAGCAGTACTTC; CDR3: CASSQTTHRDRAARPTYEQYF
J: TRBJ1-2; size: many; D: -; V: TRBV7-9; DNA: TGTGCCAGCAGCTTAGCTGTGGGGCGCGGGTATGGCTACACCTTC; CDR3: CASSLAVGRGYGYTF
J: TRBJ1-2; size: many; D: TRBD1; V: TRBV5-8; DNA: TGTGCCAGCAGCCAACCCGGCGGGACAGGGGACTATGGCTACACCTTC; CDR3: CASSQPGGTGDYGYTF
J: TRBJ1-5; size: many; D: -; V: TRBV19; DNA: TGTGCCAGTAGTATAGATCCTGGGAGCAGAGATCAGCCCCAGCATTTT; CDR3: CASSIDPGSRDQPQHF
J: TRBJ1-2; size: many; D: -; V: TRBV2; DNA: TGTGCCAGCAGTGAAGGGGCGACATCGACCTTATGGGGCTACACCTTC; CDR3: CASSEGATSTLWGYTF
J: TRBJ2-7; size: few; D: -; V: TRBV11-2; DNA: TGTGCCAGCAGGCCAACATGGGCAGGGGAAAGCTCCTACGAGCAGTACTTC; CDR3: CASRPTWAGESSYEQYF
J: TRBJ2-2; size: once; D: -; V: TRBV20-1; DNA: TGCAGTGCTACCAGACTCAGGGTGAACACCGGGGAGCTGTTTTTT; CDR3: CSATRLRVNTGELFF
J: TRBJ2-7; size: few; D: -; V: TRBV6-1; DNA: TGTGCCAGCAGTGAAGCGCAAGGGTATTCCCACGAGCAGTACTTC; CDR3: CASSEAQGYSHEQYF
J: TRBJ1-5; size: -; D: -; V: TRBV7-9; DNA: TGTGCCAGCAGCTTAGAGGGGAACTACAATCAGCCCCAGCATTTT; CDR3: CASSLEGNYNQPQHF
J: TRBJ1-2; size: few; D: TRBD1; V: TRBV7-2; DNA: TGCGCCAGCAGCCAAGACAGGGGGCGGCCCAACTATGGCTACACCTTC; CDR3: CASSQDRGRPNYGYTF
J: TRBJ1-5; size: -; D: -; V: TRBV12-5; DNA: TGTGCTAGTGGAACCAGGGAAGGCAATCAGCCCCAGCATTTT; CDR3: CASGTREGNQPQHF
J: TRBJ2-2; size: few; D: TRBD2; V: TRBV19; DNA: TGTGCCAGTAGTACCCTCTACTCTAGCGGGAGACGGAACACCGGGGAGCTGTTTTTT; CDR3: CASSTLYSSGRRNTGELFF
J: TRBJ1-2; size: few; D: TRBD1; V: TRBV29-1; DNA: TGCAGCGTTGAAGATGGGGACAGGGGCTACACCTTC; CDR3: CSVEDGDRGYTF
J: TRBJ1-2; size: -; D: -; V: TRBV10-3; DNA: TGTGCCATCAGCGTTGAACGACAAGACACGCATGGCTACACCTTC; CDR3: CAISVERQDTHGYTF
J: TRBJ1-1; size: few; D: -; V: TRBV7-2; DNA: TGTGCCAGCTCACCCAGTTCGCCGAACACTGAAGCTTTCTTT; CDR3: CASSPSSPNTEAFF
J: TRBJ1-5; size: few; D: -; V: TRBV5-8; DNA: TGTGCCAGCAGCTTGGTGGAGGACCAGCCCCAGCATTTT; CDR3: CASSLVEDQPQHF